These T cell receptor beta chains were read from a single sample in a study of beta chain features in type 1 diabetes. The table came from immunoSEQ multiplex PCR; TCRdb's copy has only in-frame clones and leaves some out. Of about 740,000 clones listed, around an eighth are singletons. Material: naive CD4+ T cells from blood. The receptors derive from a man younger than 30 with type 1 diabetes. Both conserved end residues are part of each CDR3. D genes are given only for firm matches. Where a row states a size, it is once, few, many or the class of an expanded clone; other rows omit it.

>TRBJ2-5|-|TRBV5-4|13|-
TGTGCCAGCAGCTTGGACGAGGGGGAGACCCAGTACTTC
CASSLDEGETQYF
>TRBJ2-7|-|TRBV10-3|14|few
TGTGCCATCAGTGCGCCCACAGGGAGGGACGAGCAGTACTTC
CAISAPTGRDEQYF
>TRBJ2-5|-|TRBV6-6|14|-
TGTGCCAGCAGTTACACGGGGTTATTAAAGACCCAGTACTTC
CASSYTGLLKTQYF
>TRBJ2-1|TRBD1|TRBV11-1|15|few
TGTGCCAGCAGCCCCGACAGGGGGTCCTACAATGAGCAGTTCTTC
CASSPDRGSYNEQFF
>TRBJ2-2|TRBD1|TRBV27|16|-
TGTGCCAGCGGAGTTCCGGGACAGGGAGGAACGGGGGAGCTGTTTTTT
CASGVPGQGGTGELFF
>TRBJ2-7|-|TRBV21-1|13|few
TGTGCCAGCTCAGAAGGTTGGGGTCTCGAGCAGTACTTC
CASSEGWGLEQYF
>TRBJ1-4|-|TRBV30|13|few
TGTGCGGTGACACGGGGGGATAATGAAAAACTGTTTTTT
CAVTRGDNEKLFF
>TRBJ1-1|-|TRBV6-1|17|-
TGTGCCAGCAGTGAACCCTTTCGGACGGGCCCGAACACTGAAGCTTTCTTT
CASSEPFRTGPNTEAFF
>TRBJ2-5|TRBD1|TRBV2|15|-
TGTGCCAGCAGTGCGGTGCAGGGGGCGTGGGAGACCCAGTACTTC
CASSAVQGAWETQYF
>TRBJ1-5|-|TRBV30|13|-
TGTGCCTGGAGTAAAGGGGGGGCTCAGCCCCAGCATTTT
CAWSKGGAQPQHF
>TRBJ2-1|TRBD1|TRBV4-1|16|few
TGCGCCAGCAGCCAGTCAGGGGGCGCCTCCTACAATGAGCAGTTCTTC
CASSQSGGASYNEQFF
>TRBJ2-1|-|TRBV7-2|15|few
TGTGCCAGCAGCTTCGAGTTTAATAGCGTCAATGAGCAGTTCTTC
CASSFEFNSVNEQFF
>TRBJ2-1|-|TRBV5-1|13|few
TGCGCCAGCAGGTGGCAGGGAGGCGATGAGCAGTTCTTC
CASRWQGGDEQFF
>TRBJ1-5|-|TRBV30|15|few
TGTGCCTGGAGTGTCGGGCCGTATAGCAATCAGCCCCAGCATTTT
CAWSVGPYSNQPQHF
>TRBJ1-2|-|TRBV19|14|-
TGTGCCAGTAGTCAAGGGCCCCTGGGACTTGGCTACACCTTC
CASSQGPLGLGYTF
>TRBJ1-1|-|TRBV13|15|-
TGTGCCAGCAGCTTAGTTCAGGGGATGAACACTGAAGCTTTCTTT
CASSLVQGMNTEAFF